Described below is a single T cell receptor (beta chain) sequence and its context. These data belong to a study of blood T cell repertoires in COVID-19. The data were produced by immunoSEQ multiplex PCR, yet TCRdb's version contains in-frame clones alone and is incomplete. This sample has 320,000 or so clones; roughly 90% occur once, and the top ten carry 1%. The material sequenced was PBMCs or T cells enriched from blood (not recorded which). The clonotype comes from a woman in her 30s who had recovered from COVID-19.

The CDR3 DNA is TGTGCCAGCAGGCACAGGGAAGCTCAGTCCTACGAGCAGTACTTC. Protein: CASRHREAQSYEQYF. The gene calls are TRBV5-5 and TRBJ2-7, with D possibly TRBD1 on 6 matching bases. This CDR3 is 15 amino acids long. V lost 5 bases and J lost 1, with 16 bases in between. Per the germline V gene, CDR1 is SGHKS and CDR2 is YYEKEE (reference sequence).